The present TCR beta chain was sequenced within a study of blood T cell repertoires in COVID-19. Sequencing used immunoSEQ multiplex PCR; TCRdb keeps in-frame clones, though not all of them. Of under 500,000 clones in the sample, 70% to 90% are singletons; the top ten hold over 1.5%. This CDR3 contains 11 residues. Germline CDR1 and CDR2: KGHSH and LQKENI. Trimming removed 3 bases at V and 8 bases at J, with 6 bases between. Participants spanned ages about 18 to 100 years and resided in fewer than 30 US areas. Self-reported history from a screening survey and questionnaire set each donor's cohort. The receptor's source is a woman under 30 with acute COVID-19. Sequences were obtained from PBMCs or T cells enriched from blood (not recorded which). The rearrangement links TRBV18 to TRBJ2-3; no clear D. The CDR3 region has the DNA TGTGCCAGCTCACCGAGTTTTACGCAGTATTTT. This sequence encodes CASSPSFTQYF. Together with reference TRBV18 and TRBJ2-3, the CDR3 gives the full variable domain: NAGVMQNPRHLVRRRGQEARLRCSPMKGHSHVYWYRQLPEEGLKFMVYLQKENIIDESGMPKERFSAEFPKEGPSILRIQQVVRGDSAAYFCASSPSFTQYFGPGTRLTVL.